The 11 T cell receptor beta chains below come from one sample, sequenced in a study of blood T cell repertoires in COVID-19. Repertoires were generated with immunoSEQ multiplex PCR, while TCRdb's copy carries only in-frame clones and drops some. The repertoire holds about 160,000 clones, with roughly 80% as singletons. Sample: PBMCs or T cells enriched from blood (not recorded which). Source of these receptors: a woman aged 40 to 50 with acute COVID-19.

The chain joins TRBV18 to TRBJ1-6; 9 nucleotides line up with TRBD1. With V trimmed by 1 base and J by 8 bases, 3 bases remained unmatched. The CDR3 loop spans 15 amino acids. Germline V gene sequence: CDR1 KGHSH, CDR2 LQKENI. The DNA for the CDR3 is TGTGCCAGCTCACCACAGAGACAGGGGGATTCACCCCTCCACTTT. It specifies CASSPQRQGDSPLHF.

The V and J genes are TRBV5-1 and TRBJ1-4; perhaps TRBD1 as D (5 bases). The CDR3 extends over 13 amino acids. Germline loops: CDR1 SGHRS, CDR2 YFSETQ. V was pared by 4 bases and J by 7 bases, with 11 bases between. CDR3 region: CASSLFGAEKLFF. For the CDR3, the DNA is TGCGCCAGCAGCCTCTTTGGGGCTGAAAAACTGTTTTTT.

V usage is TRBV15 and J usage is TRBJ1-1; D gene uncertain. Germline CDR1 reads LNHNV; CDR2 reads YYDKDF (reference sequence). V lost 1 base, J lost 6 bases, and 15 bases lay in between. CDR3 size: 15 residues. The CDR3 sequence is CATSRAQPRVAEAFF. In nucleotides, the CDR3 is TGTGCCACCAGCAGAGCACAACCGAGGGTGGCTGAAGCTTTCTTT.

This chain connects TRBV9 to TRBJ2-7, with D maybe TRBD1 (6 bases). The germline V gene has CDR1 SGDLS and CDR2 YYNGEE. The CDR3 loop spans 15 amino acids. V shed 0 bases and J shed 3 bases, with 13 bases lying between them. This CDR3 is CASSVGQEVHYEQYF. The CDR3 DNA is TGTGCCAGCAGCGTAGGACAGGAGGTCCACTACGAGCAGTACTTC.

The CDR3 coding sequence is TGCGCCAGCAGCCCGGACGGGGTCTCCTACGAGCAGTACGTC. Its protein product is CASSPDGVSYEQYV. V usage is TRBV5-1 and J usage is TRBJ2-7; TRBD2 is a possible D gene (5 bases). V was trimmed by 4 bases and J by 0 bases, leaving 11 bases between them. The CDR3 covers 14 residues. Germline CDR1 and CDR2: SGHRS and YFSETQ.

V and J are TRBV27 and TRBJ2-1; TRBD2 might be the D (5 bases). Trimming took off 3 bases at V and 2 bases at J, with 11 bases between the two ends. This CDR3 spans 15 amino acids. Germline V gives CDR1 MNHEY, CDR2 SMNVEV (reference sequence). The CDR3 nucleotides are TGTGCCAGCAGTTTTGGACTCCCTCCCTACAATGAGCAGTTCTTC. This gives the protein CASSFGLPPYNEQFF.

The chain has TRBV5-1 and TRBJ1-2; 7 bases fit TRBD1. V shed 1 base, J shed 2 bases, and the junction held 2 bases outside the gene matches. Germline V gene data show CDR1 as SGHRS and CDR2 as YFSETQ. There are 14 residues in the CDR3. The CDR3 reads CASSLNRGNYGYTF. The CDR3 bases are TGCGCCAGCAGCTTGAACAGGGGCAACTATGGCTACACCTTC.

The chain is built from TRBV12-3 or TRBV12-4 and TRBJ2-1; D unresolved. V lost 6 bases and J lost 0, with 6 bases in between. The CDR3 loop spans 13 amino acids. CDR3 sequence: CASSRSSYNEQFF. The CDR3 DNA reads TGTGCCAGCAGCCGTAGCTCCTACAATGAGCAGTTCTTC.

Details on this clone: Other DNA sequences in this specimen translate into the identical CDR3. The chain carries TRBV15 and TRBJ2-7, with D unresolved. CDR1 is LNHNV and CDR2 is YYDKDF in the germline V gene (reference sequence). CDR3 length: 13 amino acids. The germline V and J ends were trimmed by 3 bases and 0 bases, with 6 bases remaining between them. This chain's CDR3 is CATSSGTSYEQYF. CDR3 DNA: TGTGCCACCAGCAGCGGTACCTCCTACGAGCAGTACTTC.

V is TRBV2 and J is TRBJ2-1, with TRBD1 matching over 9 bases. The CDR3 is made up of 15 amino acids. J was trimmed by 9 bases and V by 6 bases; bases with no gene match: 12. Germline V gives CDR1 SNHLY, CDR2 FYNNEI. The CDR3 spells CASSDRDRATGEQFF. CDR3 nucleotides: TGTGCCAGCAGCGACAGGGACAGGGCCACGGGTGAGCAGTTCTTC.

In this sample, this clone turned up once. This rearrangement joins TRBV7-9 to TRBJ2-1, with 11 bases that match TRBD2. V dropped 4 bases and J dropped 9; count of bases not matched to a gene: 14. This CDR3 region has 17 residues. Germline V lookup: CDR1 SEHNR, CDR2 FQNEAQ (reference sequence). The DNA for the CDR3 is TGTGCCAGCAGCTCCCTACTAGCGGGAGTTGGTGTATCTGAGCAGTTCTTC. Protein product: CASSSLLAGVGVSEQFF.